This T cell receptor (beta chain) was profiled in a study of stem cell transplantation in POMP-related autoinflammatory disease. In the study overall: The study hypothesized thymoproteasome defects skew the TRB repertoire via impaired CD8+ selection. Before transplant: CD4+ naive skewing, low CD8+ proportions, reduced cytokine secretion. Neutrophil and platelet engraftment from the graft donor was 100% through one year after transplant.

A remark on this clone: Its specificity is unknown.

Study-wide results and limits: In PRAID patients, the number of distinct TRB V-J gene pairings was restricted.

Data came from immunoSEQ multiplex PCR; TCRdb stores just in-frame clones and leaves some out. The sample records 650 to 1,000 clones, around 79% being singletons. Source: Tregs from PBMCs, taken after stem cell transplantation. The clonotype originates from a human patient with POMP-related autoinflammation and immune dysregulation (PRAID). The T cells may come from the graft donor.

The CDR3 DNA reads TGTGCCAGCAGCCAGCCCTTCGGAGCCTACACCGGGGAGCTGTTTTTT. This encodes CASSQPFGAYTGELFF. This sequence joins TRBV11-1 and TRBJ2-2; D not certain. The CDR3 length is 16 residues. Germline CDR1 is SGHAT and CDR2 is FQDESV (reference sequence). V lost 5 bases and J lost 3, with 16 bases in between.